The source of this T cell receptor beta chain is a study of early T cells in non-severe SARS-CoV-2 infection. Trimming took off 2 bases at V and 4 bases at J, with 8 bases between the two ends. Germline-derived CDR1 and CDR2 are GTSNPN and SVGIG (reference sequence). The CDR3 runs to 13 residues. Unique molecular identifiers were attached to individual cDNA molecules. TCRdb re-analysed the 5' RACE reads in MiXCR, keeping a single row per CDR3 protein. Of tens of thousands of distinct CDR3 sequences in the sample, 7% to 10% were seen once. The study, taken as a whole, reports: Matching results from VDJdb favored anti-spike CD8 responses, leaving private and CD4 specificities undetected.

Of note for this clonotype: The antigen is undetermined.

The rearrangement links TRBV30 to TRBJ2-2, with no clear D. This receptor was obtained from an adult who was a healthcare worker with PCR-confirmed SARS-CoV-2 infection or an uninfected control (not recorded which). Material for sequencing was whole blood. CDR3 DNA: TGTGCCTGGAGTAGCTCGCGCACCGGGGAGCTGTTTTTT. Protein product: CAWSSSRTGELFF.